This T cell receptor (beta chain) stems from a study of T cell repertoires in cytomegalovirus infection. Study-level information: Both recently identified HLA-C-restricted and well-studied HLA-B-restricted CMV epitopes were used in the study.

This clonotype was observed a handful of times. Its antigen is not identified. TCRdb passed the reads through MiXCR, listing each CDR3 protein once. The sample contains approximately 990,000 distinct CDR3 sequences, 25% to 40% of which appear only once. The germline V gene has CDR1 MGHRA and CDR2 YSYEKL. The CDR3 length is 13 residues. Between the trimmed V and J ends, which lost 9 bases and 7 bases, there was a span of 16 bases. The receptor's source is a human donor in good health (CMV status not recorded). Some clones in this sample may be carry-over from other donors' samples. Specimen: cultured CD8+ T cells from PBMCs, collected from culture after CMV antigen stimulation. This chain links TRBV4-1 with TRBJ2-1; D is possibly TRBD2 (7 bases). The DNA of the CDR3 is TGCGCCAGTAGGTTGGGGGGGCTGAATGAGCAGTTCTTC. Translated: CASRLGGLNEQFF.